Listed below are T cell receptor beta chains from one sample, sequenced in a study of shared clonotypes between healthy human individuals. Produced via immunoSEQ multiplex PCR; TCRdb's table is partial and in-frame only. The sample records roughly 1,100,000 clones, around 74% being singletons. The sample taken for sequencing was memory CD4+ T cells sorted from blood. All receptors come from a man in his late teens or twenties in good health. The CDR3 runs from the conserved cysteine through the conserved F or W. A D gene is named only where the DNA matches it firmly. The size entry is marked missing in some rows and otherwise reads once, few, many or a size class.

d_call: .
v_call: TRBV28
j_call: TRBJ2-7
clone_size: .
cdr3_aa: CASSLVEQHSYEQYF
cdr3_nt: TGTGCCAGCAGTTTAGTGGAACAACACTCCTACGAGCAGTACTTC

d_call: .
v_call: TRBV6-6
j_call: TRBJ2-3
clone_size: .
cdr3_aa: CASSDRDLRADTQYF
cdr3_nt: TGTGCCAGCAGTGACCGGGATCTGAGGGCAGATACGCAGTATTTT

d_call: TRBD1
v_call: TRBV27
j_call: TRBJ1-2
clone_size: .
cdr3_aa: CASSSRDSYGYTF
cdr3_nt: TGTGCCAGCAGTTCCAGGGACAGCTATGGCTACACCTTC

d_call: .
v_call: TRBV6-6
j_call: TRBJ1-3
clone_size: once
cdr3_aa: CASSYSDGVSGNTIYF
cdr3_nt: TGTGCCAGCAGTTACTCGGACGGGGTCTCTGGAAACACCATATATTTT

d_call: .
v_call: TRBV19
j_call: TRBJ1-1
clone_size: .
cdr3_aa: CASSKQGSGTEAFF
cdr3_nt: TGTGCCAGTTCTAAACAGGGTTCTGGCACTGAAGCTTTCTTT

d_call: .
v_call: TRBV7-2
j_call: TRBJ2-3
clone_size: .
cdr3_aa: CASRLRERDTQYF
cdr3_nt: TGTGCCAGCAGACTAAGAGAGCGGGATACGCAGTATTTT

d_call: TRBD2
v_call: TRBV5-1
j_call: TRBJ2-1
clone_size: .
cdr3_aa: CASSLRLAGSSSYNEQFF
cdr3_nt: TGCGCCAGCAGCTTGAGACTAGCGGGATCAAGCTCCTACAATGAGCAGTTCTTC

d_call: .
v_call: TRBV6-1
j_call: TRBJ1-2
clone_size: .
cdr3_aa: CASSEAHSYLYGYTF
cdr3_nt: TGTGCCAGCAGTGAAGCGCATTCGTACCTTTATGGCTACACCTTC

d_call: TRBD1
v_call: TRBV11-3
j_call: TRBJ2-2
clone_size: once
cdr3_aa: CASSPGQGPDTGELFF
cdr3_nt: TGTGCCAGCAGCCCCGGACAGGGGCCGGACACCGGGGAGCTGTTTTTT

d_call: TRBD1
v_call: TRBV28
j_call: TRBJ2-1
clone_size: .
cdr3_aa: CASRGVTGYNEQFF
cdr3_nt: TGTGCCAGCAGGGGGGTGACAGGGTACAATGAGCAGTTCTTC

d_call: .
v_call: TRBV10-1
j_call: TRBJ2-1
clone_size: .
cdr3_aa: CASSESIFREQFF
cdr3_nt: TGCGCCAGCAGTGAGTCGATCTTCCGGGAGCAGTTCTTC

d_call: TRBD1
v_call: TRBV6-1
j_call: TRBJ2-1
clone_size: .
cdr3_aa: CASSSRGSNEQFF
cdr3_nt: TGTGCCAGCAGTAGCAGGGGGTCGAATGAGCAGTTCTTC

d_call: .
v_call: TRBV2
j_call: TRBJ2-5
clone_size: .
cdr3_aa: CASSEAITIQETQYF
cdr3_nt: TGTGCCAGCAGTGAAGCCATAACTATCCAAGAGACCCAGTACTTC

d_call: .
v_call: TRBV6-1
j_call: TRBJ1-2
clone_size: .
cdr3_aa: CASSEQLNYGYTF
cdr3_nt: TGTGCCAGCAGTGAACAGTTAAACTATGGCTACACCTTC

d_call: .
v_call: TRBV2
j_call: TRBJ1-2
clone_size: .
cdr3_aa: CASSIQGNINYGYTF
cdr3_nt: TGTGCCAGCAGTATACAGGGAAATATTAACTATGGCTACACCTTC

d_call: TRBD1
v_call: TRBV5-4
j_call: TRBJ2-3
clone_size: .
cdr3_aa: CASSSHTTGRADTQYF
cdr3_nt: TGTGCCAGCAGCTCCCACACGACAGGGCGAGCAGATACGCAGTATTTT

d_call: TRBD2
v_call: TRBV9
j_call: TRBJ2-7
clone_size: .
cdr3_aa: CARGEGRVGEQYF
cdr3_nt: TGTGCCAGGGGGGAGGGCCGAGTCGGAGAGCAGTACTTC

d_call: .
v_call: TRBV5-1
j_call: TRBJ2-3
clone_size: .
cdr3_aa: CASSLPKADTQYF
cdr3_nt: TGCGCCAGCAGCTTGCCGAAGGCAGATACGCAGTATTTT

d_call: .
v_call: TRBV7-8
j_call: TRBJ1-4
clone_size: .
cdr3_aa: CASSPKGVFNEKLFF
cdr3_nt: TGTGCCAGCAGCCCAAAAGGAGTCTTTAATGAAAAACTGTTTTTT

d_call: .
v_call: TRBV5-6
j_call: TRBJ1-1
clone_size: .
cdr3_aa: CASSQIHSTEAFF
cdr3_nt: TGTGCCAGCAGTCAAATACACAGCACTGAAGCTTTCTTT

d_call: TRBD2
v_call: TRBV7-2
j_call: TRBJ2-4
clone_size: .
cdr3_aa: CASSLAVPSGSLKNIQYF
cdr3_nt: TGTGCCAGCAGCTTAGCGGTTCCTAGCGGGAGTCTCAAAAACATTCAGTACTTC

d_call: .
v_call: TRBV28
j_call: TRBJ1-3
clone_size: .
cdr3_aa: CASSGPDSGNTIYF
cdr3_nt: TGTGCCAGCAGCGGACCGGACTCTGGAAACACCATATATTTT

d_call: .
v_call: TRBV5-4
j_call: TRBJ2-7
clone_size: .
cdr3_aa: CASSSSTDFSLEQYF
cdr3_nt: TGTGCCAGCAGCTCCTCGACAGACTTTTCCCTCGAGCAGTACTTC

d_call: .
v_call: TRBV30
j_call: TRBJ2-3
clone_size: .
cdr3_aa: CAWSKLGHDTDTQYF
cdr3_nt: TGTGCCTGGAGTAAATTGGGACACGACACAGATACGCAGTATTTT

d_call: .
v_call: TRBV7-9
j_call: TRBJ1-2
clone_size: .
cdr3_aa: CASSLEAGNYGYTF
cdr3_nt: TGTGCCAGCAGCTTAGAAGCGGGTAACTATGGCTACACCTTC

d_call: TRBD1
v_call: TRBV7-2
j_call: TRBJ2-7
clone_size: .
cdr3_aa: CASSLVIGQASYEQYF
cdr3_nt: TGTGCCAGCAGCTTAGTTATCGGACAGGCCTCCTACGAGCAGTACTTC

d_call: .
v_call: TRBV10-1
j_call: TRBJ2-1
clone_size: .
cdr3_aa: CASSEGQSYNEQFF
cdr3_nt: TGCGCCAGCAGTGAAGGACAGAGCTACAATGAGCAGTTCTTC

d_call: .
v_call: TRBV28
j_call: TRBJ1-1
clone_size: few
cdr3_aa: CASNLNTEAFF
cdr3_nt: TGTGCCAGCAACTTAAACACTGAAGCTTTCTTT

d_call: .
v_call: TRBV28
j_call: TRBJ2-7
clone_size: .
cdr3_aa: CASTSQSGSGREQYF
cdr3_nt: TGTGCCAGCACCTCTCAGTCAGGGTCAGGACGCGAGCAGTACTTC

d_call: .
v_call: TRBV9
j_call: TRBJ1-6
clone_size: .
cdr3_aa: CASSVGGTNNSPLHF
cdr3_nt: TGTGCCAGCAGCGTAGGAGGCACTAATAATTCACCCCTCCACTTT

d_call: TRBD2
v_call: TRBV19
j_call: TRBJ2-7
clone_size: .
cdr3_aa: CASSISSGSYEQYF
cdr3_nt: TGTGCCAGTAGTATATCTAGCGGGTCCTACGAGCAGTACTTC

d_call: TRBD1
v_call: TRBV5-6
j_call: TRBJ2-7
clone_size: .
cdr3_aa: CASSYQDRGYEQYF
cdr3_nt: TGTGCCAGCAGCTACCAGGACAGGGGCTACGAGCAGTACTTC

d_call: .
v_call: TRBV2
j_call: TRBJ1-2
clone_size: .
cdr3_aa: CASRLADYGYTF
cdr3_nt: TGTGCCAGCAGGTTGGCGGACTATGGCTACACCTTC

d_call: .
v_call: TRBV6-1
j_call: TRBJ1-6
clone_size: .
cdr3_aa: CASLGSSTYNSPLHF
cdr3_nt: TGTGCCAGCTTAGGTAGCAGCACCTATAATTCACCCCTCCACTTT

d_call: TRBD1
v_call: TRBV19
j_call: TRBJ2-2
clone_size: .
cdr3_aa: CASWDSPNTGELFF
cdr3_nt: TGTGCCAGTTGGGACAGTCCGAACACCGGGGAGCTGTTTTTT

d_call: TRBD1
v_call: TRBV5-1
j_call: TRBJ2-7
clone_size: .
cdr3_aa: CASSTEGQIYEQYF
cdr3_nt: TGCGCCAGCAGCACCGAGGGACAGATCTACGAGCAGTACTTC

d_call: .
v_call: TRBV2
j_call: TRBJ2-7
clone_size: .
cdr3_aa: CASSLSTLEQYF
cdr3_nt: TGTGCCAGCAGCTTAAGCACATTGGAGCAGTACTTC

d_call: .
v_call: TRBV25-1
j_call: TRBJ2-1
clone_size: .
cdr3_aa: CASTSGVEQFF
cdr3_nt: TGTGCCAGCACCTCGGGGGTTGAGCAGTTCTTC

d_call: .
v_call: TRBV9
j_call: TRBJ2-1
clone_size: .
cdr3_aa: CASSVAVGSYNEQFF
cdr3_nt: TGTGCCAGCAGCGTAGCTGTGGGGTCCTACAATGAGCAGTTCTTC

d_call: TRBD2
v_call: TRBV28
j_call: TRBJ2-1
clone_size: .
cdr3_aa: CASSSLRTSGGDNEQFF
cdr3_nt: TGTGCCAGCAGTTCCCTCCGGACTAGCGGGGGGGACAATGAGCAGTTCTTC

d_call: TRBD2
v_call: TRBV6-1
j_call: TRBJ2-7
clone_size: .
cdr3_aa: CASRGTSSYEQYF
cdr3_nt: TGTGCCAGCAGGGGGACTAGCTCCTACGAGCAGTACTTC

d_call: .
v_call: TRBV27
j_call: TRBJ1-5
clone_size: .
cdr3_aa: CASSLHGAGYTSQPQHF
cdr3_nt: TGTGCCAGCAGTTTACATGGGGCCGGTTACACTAGTCAGCCCCAGCATTTT

d_call: .
v_call: TRBV7-2
j_call: TRBJ1-5
clone_size: .
cdr3_aa: CASSLDRKATQHF
cdr3_nt: TGTGCCAGCAGCTTAGATCGTAAGGCGACCCAGCATTTT

d_call: .
v_call: TRBV10-3
j_call: TRBJ1-4
clone_size: few
cdr3_aa: CAISGSREGEKLFF
cdr3_nt: TGTGCCATCAGTGGTTCCAGGGAGGGGGAAAAACTGTTTTTT

d_call: .
v_call: TRBV6-1
j_call: TRBJ2-6
clone_size: once
cdr3_aa: CASSEGVLGANVLTF
cdr3_nt: TGTGCCAGCAGTGAAGGGGTCCTTGGGGCCAACGTCCTGACTTTC

d_call: TRBD2
v_call: TRBV2
j_call: TRBJ2-7
clone_size: .
cdr3_aa: CASSDVSGRNSYEQYF
cdr3_nt: TGTGCCAGCAGTGATGTTAGCGGGAGGAACTCCTACGAGCAGTACTTC